This T cell receptor (beta chain) was profiled in a study of Graves' ophthalmopathy and Graves' hyperthyroidism. Study findings and constraints: Ophthalmopathy progression was predicted by the model at approximately 71% sensitivity and about 74% specificity. Blood also contained most of the expanded thyroid clonotypes above 0.001 frequency.

10 ml of fresh blood yielded the PBMCs by density gradient. Trimming stripped 4 bases from V and 4 bases from J, with 19 bases between. The CDR3 consists of 16 residues. Germline assignment: CDR1 SGHAT and CDR2 FQNNGV. Details on this clonotype: Its antigen is unidentified.

Amplified material comprised TCR beta CDR3 regions derived from RNA transcripts. HTBI-primed first-round RT-PCR preceded second-round multiplex PCR. A single record per CDR3 protein comes from TCRdb applying MiXCR to the multiplex PCR reads. The sample holds some 150,000 distinct CDR3 sequences, around 39% seen once. The V and J genes are TRBV11-2 and TRBJ1-1; D gene unclear. The material sequenced was peripheral blood. This sequence was found in a man aged 25-45 years with Graves' ophthalmopathy. The CDR3 sequence is CASSSSDPAGGTEAFF. In DNA form, the CDR3 reads TGTGCCAGCAGCTCGTCCGACCCAGCGGGAGGCACTGAAGCTTTCTTT.